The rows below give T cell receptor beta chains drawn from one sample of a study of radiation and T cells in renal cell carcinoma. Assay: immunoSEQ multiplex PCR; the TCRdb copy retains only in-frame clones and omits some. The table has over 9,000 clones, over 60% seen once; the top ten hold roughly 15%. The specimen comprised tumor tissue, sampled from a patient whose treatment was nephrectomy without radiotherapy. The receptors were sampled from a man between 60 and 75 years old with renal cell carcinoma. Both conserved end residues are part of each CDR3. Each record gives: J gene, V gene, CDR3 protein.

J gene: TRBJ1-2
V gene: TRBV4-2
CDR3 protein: CASSQDAHTDIYGYTF

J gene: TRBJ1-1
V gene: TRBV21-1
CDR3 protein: CASGPRQGCTEAFF

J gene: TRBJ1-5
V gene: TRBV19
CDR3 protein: CASSAGTGGNQPQHF

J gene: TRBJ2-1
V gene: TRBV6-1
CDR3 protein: CASSEAWNEQFF

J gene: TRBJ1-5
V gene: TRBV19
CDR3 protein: CASKRGGSNQPQHF

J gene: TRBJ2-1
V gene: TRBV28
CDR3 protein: CASRGTGLYSNEQFF

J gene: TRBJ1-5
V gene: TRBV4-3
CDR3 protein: CASSPGSNYQPQHF

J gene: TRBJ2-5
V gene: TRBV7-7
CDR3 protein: CASSVGTGDGETQYF

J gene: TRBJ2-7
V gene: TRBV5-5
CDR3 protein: CASSLEAFRDYEQYF

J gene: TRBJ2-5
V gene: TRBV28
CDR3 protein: CASSAHRSGGPLKETQYF

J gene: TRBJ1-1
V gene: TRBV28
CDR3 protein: CASSLSQRTGKVNTEAFF

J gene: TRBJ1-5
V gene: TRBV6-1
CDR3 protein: CASMGTGYSNQPQHF

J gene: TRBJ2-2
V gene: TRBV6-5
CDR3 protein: CASSYGSAGELFF

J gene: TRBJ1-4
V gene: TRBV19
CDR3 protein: CASSMGRTTNEKLFF

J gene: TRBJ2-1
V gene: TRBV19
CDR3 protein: CASSSWNEQFF

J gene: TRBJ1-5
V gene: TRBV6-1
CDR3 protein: CASRDYTGNQPQHF

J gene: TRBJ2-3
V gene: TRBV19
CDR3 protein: CASSIGWDTQYF

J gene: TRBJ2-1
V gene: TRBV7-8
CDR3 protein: CASSLYASPYNEQFF

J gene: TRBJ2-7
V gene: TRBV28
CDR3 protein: CASSSGGLNYEQYF

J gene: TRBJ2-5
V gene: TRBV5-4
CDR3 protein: CASSLTYLAQMAKETQYF

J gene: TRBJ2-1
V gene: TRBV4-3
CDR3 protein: CASSQDKGLAGLFNEQFF

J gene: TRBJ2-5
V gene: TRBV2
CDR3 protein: CASSEGLAGGPETQYF

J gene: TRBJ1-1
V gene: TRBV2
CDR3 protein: CASSEALGAPEAFF

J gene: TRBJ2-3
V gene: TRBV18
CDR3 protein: CASSPRTDTQYF

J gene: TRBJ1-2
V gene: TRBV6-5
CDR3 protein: CASRAGDLYTF

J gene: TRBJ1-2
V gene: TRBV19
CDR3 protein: CASSISDRGGYTF